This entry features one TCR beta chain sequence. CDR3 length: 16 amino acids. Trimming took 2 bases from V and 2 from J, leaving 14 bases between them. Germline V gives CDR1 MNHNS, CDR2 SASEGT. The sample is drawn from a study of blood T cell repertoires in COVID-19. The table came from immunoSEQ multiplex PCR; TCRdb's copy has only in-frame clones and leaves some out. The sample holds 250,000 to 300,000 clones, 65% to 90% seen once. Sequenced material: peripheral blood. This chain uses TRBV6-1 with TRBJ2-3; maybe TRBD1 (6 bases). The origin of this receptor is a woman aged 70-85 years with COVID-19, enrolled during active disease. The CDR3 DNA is TGTGCCAGCAGTGAACAACAGGGTTCTTACACAGATACGCAGTATTTT. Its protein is CASSEQQGSYTDTQYF.